The TCR beta chain under discussion was sequenced for a study of long-term antiretroviral therapy in people with HIV. Assay version v3.0 of immunoSEQ was used, and it was run at survey level. Libraries were prepared by immunoSEQ multiplex PCR; TCRdb keeps only in-frame clonotypes and omits some of them. The sample consists of 35,000 to 55,000 clones, 90% to 95% of them appearing once. In germline, CDR1 is MNHEY, CDR2 SVGAGI. The V gene end was trimmed by 0 bases and the J gene end by 1 base; junction bases not matched to a gene: 1. The CDR3 runs to 15 residues. Findings and limits, study-wide: Although diversity increased after ART, it remained lower than in transplant donor controls.

Concerning this clone itself: Its target is not known.

Every one of the donors gave at least one pre-ART PBMC sample and at least two post-ART PBMC samples. V and J are TRBV6-5 and TRBJ2-3; 7 bases agree with TRBD2. This receptor was taken from a woman in her fifties or sixties with HIV. The sequencing here drew on unsorted PBMCs, taken 3.7 years after starting antiretroviral therapy. The CDR3 DNA reads as TGTGCCAGCAGTTACTCTCGGGGGGGCACAGATACGCAGTATTTT. This gives the protein CASSYSRGGTDTQYF.